This T cell receptor beta chain was sequenced in a study of tumor-infiltrating lymphocytes in primary liver carcinoma. Concerning this clonotype: Its antigen is unknown. A single base separates this from a much larger clone, so it may be a read error.

Notes on the study in general: Tumor top-250-clone fractions significantly exceeded those of blood (p = 0.039). In tumor-adjacent and tumor-blood pairs, overlap was lower than in tumor region pairs.

The input was 400 to 500 ng total RNA; TCR beta cDNA was made from it with a constant-region primer. Libraries covering TCR beta were generated through three nested multiplex PCR rounds (using a slightly modified ARM-PCR). PCR rounds one and two used TRBV1-TRBV30 forward primers with a C-beta reverse primer for approximately 11 cycles each. TCRdb passed the multiplex PCR reads through MiXCR, listing each CDR3 protein once. There are about 310,000 distinct CDR3 sequences in the sample; almost 60% occur only once, and approximately 17% lies in the top ten. It was unsorted whole blood that yielded blood RNA, and germline DNA was also extracted. The researchers drew 4 to 5 milliliters of peripheral blood before surgery. The V and J ends lost 2 bases and 13 bases respectively, with 12 bases between them. Germline V lookup: CDR1 MNHNS, CDR2 SASEGT. The CDR3 is made up of 12 amino acids.

Sequenced input: peripheral blood. The genes are TRBV6-1 and TRBJ2-1; D is ambiguous. The origin of this receptor is a woman between 25 and 40 years old with primary liver carcinoma and hepatitis B virus infection. CDR3 loop: CASSELAKTQFF. CDR3 in DNA: TGTGCCAGCAGTGAATTGGCAAAGACCCAGTTCTTC.